The rows below give T cell receptor beta chains drawn from one sample of a study of STAT5B mutations in CD4+ large granular lymphocyte leukemia. The data were produced by immunoSEQ multiplex PCR, yet TCRdb's version contains in-frame clones alone and is incomplete. The sample contains tens of thousands of clones, 84% of which appear only once. Sequencing was performed on CD4+ T cells from blood buffy coats. Every receptor here comes from a human donor in good health. Each CDR3 is given with its conserved first and last residue. D genes are given only for firm matches. The listing skips clone size in some rows; elsewhere it reads once, few, many or a size class.

>TRBV5-1|TRBJ1-6|.|.
CASSEALRGSYNSPLHF
TGCGCCAGCAGCGAAGCACTTCGGGGCTCCTATAATTCACCCCTCCACTTT
>TRBV7-9|TRBJ1-5|.|.
CASSPSNSNQPQHF
TGTGCCAGCAGCCCGTCAAATAGCAATCAGCCCCAGCATTTT
>TRBV5-1|TRBJ1-1|.|.
CASSSRVMNTEAFF
TGCGCCAGCAGCTCTAGGGTTATGAACACTGAAGCTTTCTTT
>TRBV2|TRBJ2-7|.|TRBD2
CASSELQSSGTSYEQYF
TGTGCCAGCAGTGAACTCCAATCAAGCGGGACCTCCTACGAGCAGTACTTC
>TRBV15|TRBJ2-5|.|TRBD2
CATSRGTSGMRETQYF
TGTGCCACCAGCAGGGGGACTAGCGGGATGAGGGAGACCCAGTACTTC
>TRBV5-1|TRBJ1-2|once|.
CASSLGENNYGYTF
TGCGCCAGCAGCTTGGGGGAGAATAACTATGGCTACACCTTC
>TRBV5-6|TRBJ1-6|.|.
CASSLGPESPLHF
TGTGCCAGCAGCTTGGGCCCAGAATCACCCCTCCACTTT
>TRBV19|TRBJ2-5|.|.
CASSIERETQYF
TGTGCCAGTAGTATAGAGAGGGAGACCCAGTACTTC
>TRBV6-5|TRBJ2-7|.|.
CASSYGQLLEQYF
TGTGCCAGCAGTTATGGACAGCTTTTGGAGCAGTACTTC
>TRBV6-1|TRBJ1-5|.|.
CASSEARGGKQPQHF
TGTGCCAGCAGTGAAGCCAGGGGTGGAAAACAGCCCCAGCATTTT
>TRBV6-6|TRBJ2-7|.|.
CASSYSGTYSYEQYF
TGTGCCAGCAGTTACTCAGGGACCTACTCCTACGAGCAGTACTTC
>TRBV7-2|TRBJ2-5|.|.
CASSSRGYSDQETQYF
TGTGCCAGCAGCTCCCGAGGTTACAGCGATCAAGAGACCCAGTACTTC
>TRBV6-6|TRBJ2-5|.|TRBD2
CASSPLVRGGRKTQYF
TGTGCCAGCAGTCCGCTCGTGCGGGGGGGGAGAAAGACCCAGTACTTC
>TRBV28|TRBJ1-5|.|.
CASSLGGQAPQPQHF
TGTGCCAGCAGTTTAGGGGGGCAGGCCCCCCAGCCCCAGCATTTT
>TRBV5-6|TRBJ1-1|.|.
CASGSSGVVWTEAFF
TGTGCCAGCGGTTCCTCAGGGGTTGTATGGACTGAAGCTTTCTTT
>TRBV28|TRBJ1-6|.|.
CASNTRDTDNSPLHF
TGTGCCAGCAATACCCGGGACACGGATAATTCACCCCTCCACTTT
>TRBV6-1|TRBJ2-7|.|.
CASSEAIFEQYF
TGTGCCAGCAGTGAAGCGATATTCGAGCAGTACTTC
>TRBV7-9|TRBJ1-2|once|.
CASSLPSGVGYTF
TGTGCCAGCAGCTTACCTAGCGGGGTCGGCTACACCTTC
>TRBV11-2|TRBJ2-5|.|.
CASSFKRGGWAGEETQYF
TGTGCCAGCAGCTTTAAGAGGGGAGGCTGGGCAGGAGAAGAGACCCAGTACTTC
>TRBV29-1|TRBJ2-5|.|TRBD1
CSHAGGRGETQYF
TGCAGCCACGCAGGGGGCCGGGGGGAGACCCAGTACTTC
>TRBV7-6|TRBJ1-3|.|.
CASSLGGLGSGNTIYF
TGTGCCAGCAGCTTGGGGGGCTTAGGGTCTGGAAACACCATATATTTT
>TRBV5-1|TRBJ2-2|.|TRBD2
CASSLALAEGDGELFF
TGCGCCAGCAGCTTGGCACTAGCGGAAGGGGACGGGGAGCTGTTTTTT
>TRBV5-1|TRBJ2-2|.|.
CASSLGGRNTGELFF
TGCGCCAGCAGCTTGGGGGGCCGGAACACCGGGGAGCTGTTTTTT
>TRBV15|TRBJ1-1|.|TRBD1
CATSKVTGGTEAFF
TGTGCCACCAGCAAAGTTACAGGGGGAACTGAAGCTTTCTTT
>TRBV5-6|TRBJ1-1|.|TRBD1
CASSPDRGRRDTEAFF
TGTGCCAGCAGCCCGGACAGGGGTCGAAGGGACACTGAAGCTTTCTTT
>TRBV7-2|TRBJ2-1|.|TRBD2
CASSLRWVGGYNEQFF
TGTGCCAGCAGCCTTAGGTGGGTGGGGGGGTACAATGAGCAGTTCTTC
>TRBV20-1|TRBJ2-5|.|.
CSVGQHGDF
TGCAGTGTTGGACAGCACGGGGACTTC
>TRBV2|TRBJ1-4|.|.
CASSGGATNEKLFF
TGTGCCAGCAGTGGCGGGGCAACTAATGAAAAACTGTTTTTT
>TRBV28|TRBJ2-7|.|TRBD1
CASSRTGGHYEQYF
TGTGCCAGCAGCCGGACAGGCGGTCACTACGAGCAGTACTTC
>TRBV11-2|TRBJ2-1|.|TRBD2
CASSLWGLAVRAGNEQFF
TGTGCCAGCAGCTTATGGGGACTAGCGGTACGAGCGGGGAATGAGCAGTTCTTC
>TRBV7-2|TRBJ2-3|.|TRBD2
CASSLGLAGAATQYF
TGTGCCAGCAGCTTAGGACTAGCGGGGGCGGCTACGCAGTATTTT
>TRBV7-9|TRBJ1-4|.|TRBD1
CASSGQGATNEKLFF
TGTGCCAGCAGCGGACAGGGGGCAACTAATGAAAAACTGTTTTTT
>TRBV6-5|TRBJ1-3|.|.
CASSYTRPGNTIYF
TGTGCCAGCAGTTACACGAGGCCTGGAAACACCATATATTTT
>TRBV7-9|TRBJ2-1|.|TRBD2
CASSPIAGGNNEQFF
TGTGCCAGCAGCCCCATAGCGGGGGGAAACAATGAGCAGTTCTTC
>TRBV5-1|TRBJ1-1|few|.
CASSLEGGDTEAFF
TGCGCCAGCAGCTTGGAGGGCGGGGACACTGAAGCTTTCTTT
>TRBV5-6|TRBJ2-1|once|TRBD1
CASSPKGQKPYNEQFF
TGTGCCAGCAGCCCAAAGGGACAGAAGCCCTACAATGAGCAGTTCTTC
>TRBV28|TRBJ2-5|once|TRBD1
CASSFAEQGRETQYF
TGTGCCAGCAGTTTTGCCGAACAGGGGCGGGAGACCCAGTACTTC
>TRBV6-1|TRBJ2-1|.|.
CASRHYNEQFF
TGTGCCAGCAGGCATTACAATGAGCAGTTCTTC
>TRBV2|TRBJ1-5|.|TRBD1
CASRPDRVGQPQHF
TGTGCCAGCAGACCCGACAGGGTCGGGCAGCCCCAGCATTTT
>TRBV30|TRBJ2-3|few|.
CAWSTENTDTQYF
TGTGCCTGGAGTACAGAAAACACAGATACGCAGTATTTT
>TRBV7-2|TRBJ1-2|.|TRBD1
CASSLKGGGTGLGYTF
TGTGCCAGCAGCTTAAAGGGGGGCGGGACAGGGTTGGGCTACACCTTC
>TRBV30|TRBJ1-1|.|.
CAWTRGGEAFF
TGTGCCTGGACTCGCGGGGGTGAAGCTTTCTTT
>TRBV5-1|TRBJ2-1|.|.
CASSFERVAYNEQFF
TGCGCCAGCAGCTTCGAGCGGGTGGCCTACAATGAGCAGTTCTTC
>TRBV7-9|TRBJ2-7|.|TRBD1
CASSLAGTANSYEQYF
TGTGCCAGCAGCTTAGCTGGGACAGCCAACTCCTACGAGCAGTACTTC
>TRBV27|TRBJ2-3|.|.
CASSLLGSTDTQYF
TGTGCCAGCAGTCTCTTGGGTAGCACAGATACGCAGTATTTT
>TRBV5-1|TRBJ2-7|.|.
CASSLGPPRGAYEQYF
TGCGCCAGCAGCTTGGGACCCCCGAGGGGGGCCTACGAGCAGTACTTC
>TRBV19|TRBJ2-1|.|TRBD2
CASSHPRTSGEVNEQFF
TGTGCCAGTAGTCATCCTAGGACTAGCGGGGAGGTTAATGAGCAGTTCTTC
>TRBV5-1|TRBJ1-1|once|.
CASSEVAGLVTEAFF
TGCGCCAGCAGTGAGGTGGCAGGGCTCGTGACTGAAGCTTTCTTT
>TRBV7-2|TRBJ2-2|.|TRBD2
CASSLVLTSGNPGELFF
TGTGCCAGCAGCTTAGTCTTGACTAGCGGGAACCCCGGGGAGCTGTTTTTT
>TRBV6-5|TRBJ1-1|.|.
CASSSDMMGNTEAFF
TGTGCCAGCAGTTCGGACATGATGGGGAACACTGAAGCTTTCTTT
>TRBV27|TRBJ1-2|once|.
CASSFLPGARGYTF
TGTGCCAGCAGTTTCCTCCCGGGGGCGCGGGGCTACACCTTC
>TRBV9|TRBJ1-4|.|TRBD1
CASSLQGATNEKLFF
TGTGCCAGCAGCTTACAGGGGGCAACTAATGAAAAACTGTTTTTT
>TRBV21-1|TRBJ2-7|.|.
CASSKEVTGSYEQYF
TGTGCCAGCAGCAAAGAAGTCACGGGCTCCTACGAGCAGTACTTC
>TRBV7-2|TRBJ2-1|.|.
CASSLSLNNEQFF
TGTGCCAGCAGCTTATCTCTGAACAATGAGCAGTTCTTC